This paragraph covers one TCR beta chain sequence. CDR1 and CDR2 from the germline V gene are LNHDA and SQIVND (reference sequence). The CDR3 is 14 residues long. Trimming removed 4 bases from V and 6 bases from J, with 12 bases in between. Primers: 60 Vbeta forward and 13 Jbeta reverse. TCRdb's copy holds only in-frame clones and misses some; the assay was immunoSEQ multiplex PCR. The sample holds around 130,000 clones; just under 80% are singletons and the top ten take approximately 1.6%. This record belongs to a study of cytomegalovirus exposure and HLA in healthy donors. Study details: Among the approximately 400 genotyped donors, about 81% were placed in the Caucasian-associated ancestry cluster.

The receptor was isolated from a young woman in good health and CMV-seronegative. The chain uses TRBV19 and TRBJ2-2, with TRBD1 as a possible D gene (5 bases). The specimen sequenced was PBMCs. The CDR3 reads CASSKTVGSGELFF. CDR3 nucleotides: TGTGCCAGTAGTAAGACAGTTGGGTCCGGGGAGCTGTTTTTT.